What follows are 12 T cell receptor beta chains derived from one specimen sequenced in a study of spatial heterogeneity in lung cancer. MiXCR was run by TCRdb on the 5' RACE reads, yielding one entry per CDR3 protein. The sample has roughly 10,000 distinct CDR3 sequences, around 6.9% seen once. Described time point: sample taken at primary tumor resection. Material for sequencing was whole RNA from tumor, nontumor lung or frozen PBMC, left unsorted. The sample here was PBMCs, taken at surgery. These receptors were taken from a male donor with early-stage non-small cell lung cancer.

This clonotype was observed at least ten times. Being off target in a library aimed at alpha chains, this beta chain has a size of little meaning. CDR3 sequence (DNA): TGTGCCAGCAGCCGGACTAGCGTTCAAGAGACCCAGTACTTC. Translating it yields CASSRTSVQETQYF. This chain joins TRBV7-8 and TRBJ2-5; TRBD2 aligns across 9 bases. Germline loops: CDR1 SGHVS, CDR2 FQNEAQ. This CDR3 contains 14 residues. V lost 5 bases and J lost 2; bases outside the gene matches: 3. The whole variable domain, remainder taken from reference TRBV7-8 and TRBJ2-5, is GAGVSQSPRYKVAKRGQDVALRCDPISGHVSLFWYQQALGQGPEFLTYFQNEAQLDKSGLPSDRFFAERPEGSVSTLKIQRTQQEDSAVYLCASSRTSVQETQYFGPGTRLLVL.

This clonotype was detected ten times or more. Because this beta chain is a stray read in a library intended to capture alpha chains, its abundance should not be given much weight. The V call is TRBV7-2, the J call TRBJ1-1; D may be TRBD1 (6 bases). This CDR3 is 12 amino acids long. Germline V lookup: CDR1 SGHTA, CDR2 FQGNSA. V lost 4 bases to trimming and J lost 5 bases, with 8 bases between them. CDR3 bases: TGTGCCAGCAGCTCACAGGGAACTGAAGCTTTCTTT. Residues: CASSSQGTEAFF.

This clonotype has at least ten counts. Because this beta chain is a stray read in a library intended to capture alpha chains, its abundance should not be given much weight. The V gene is TRBV4-3, the J gene TRBJ1-6; TRBD1 might be the D (6 bases). V was pared by 0 bases and J by 5 bases, with 17 bases between. The CDR3 spans 18 residues. The germline CDR1 and CDR2 sequences are LGHNA and YSLEER. The CDR3 DNA reads TGCGCCAGCAGCCAAGATGCATCGGGGGCACGGAATAATTCACCCCTCCACTTT. Amino acids: CASSQDASGARNNSPLHF.

Points on this clonotype: This beta chain is off target for a library built for alpha chains, so its abundance means little. The V and J genes are TRBV5-1 and TRBJ1-1; D is uncertain. This CDR3 is built from 14 residues. Germline assignment: CDR1 SGHRS and CDR2 YFSETQ. Trimming left V 0 bases short and J 1 base short, with 7 bases between. CDR3 protein: CASSLDPSNTEAFF. Written as DNA, the CDR3 is TGCGCCAGCAGCTTGGATCCATCGAACACTGAAGCTTTCTTT.

In regard to this clonotype: Since it is a stray read in a library aimed at alpha chains, this beta chain has a size that is not meaningful. The chain carries TRBV5-6 and TRBJ2-1, with D perhaps TRBD1 (5 bases). With 3 bases removed from V and 0 bases from J, the gap between germline ends came to 13 bases. Looked up from germline, CDR1 is SGHDT and CDR2 is YYEEEE. The CDR3 extends over 16 amino acids. CDR3 sequence: CASSSWGRGSYNEQFF. The CDR3 bases are TGTGCCAGCAGCTCATGGGGCCGCGGCTCCTACAATGAGCAGTTCTTC.

This clonotype is medium-sized (0.01 to 0.1%) within its sample. Because the library targeted alpha chains, this beta chain is an off-target read whose size means little. The V call is TRBV7-6, the J call TRBJ2-7; D may match TRBD1 or TRBD2 (5 bases each). From germline, CDR1 is SGHVS and CDR2 FNYEAQ. This CDR3 has 15 residues. V was pared by 5 bases and J by 0 bases, with 14 bases between. CDR3 DNA sequence: TGTGCCAGCAGCCCAGGGTTAGCGTACTCCTACGAGCAGTACTTC. Translating gives CASSPGLAYSYEQYF.

Regarding this clonotype: This beta chain slipped into a library made for alpha chains as a stray read, so its size is not meaningful. The V gene is TRBV12-5, the J gene TRBJ2-7; no reliable D call. The CDR3 length is 14 residues. V was trimmed by 3 bases and J by 2 bases, leaving 11 bases between them. Germline V lookup: CDR1 LGHNT, CDR2 FRNRAP. The CDR3 DNA follows: TGTGCTAGTGGTTTTGGCGGATCTGCCTACGAGCAGTACTTC. Protein sequence: CASGFGGSAYEQYF.

The sample holds many counts of this clonotype. The library was prepared for alpha chains; this beta chain is a stray read, so its frequency means little. V gene TRBV7-2 combines with J gene TRBJ1-1, with D tentatively TRBD1 (5 bases). The germline V gene encodes CDR1 SGHTA and CDR2 FQGNSA. The V end lost 1 base, the J end lost 0 bases, and 9 bases lay between the germline ends. The CDR3 length is 15 residues. The DNA for the CDR3 is TGTGCCAGCAGCTTAGTGGGGGGAGTGAACACTGAAGCTTTCTTT. Protein product: CASSLVGGVNTEAFF.

Details on this clonotype: As an off-target read in a library built for alpha chains, this beta chain has a frequency of little significance. This chain joins TRBV6-2 or TRBV6-3 and TRBJ2-1; 14 nucleotides match TRBD2. Trimming at V came to 2 bases and at J to 7 bases, leaving 1 base not matched to a gene. Germline values: CDR1 MNHEY, CDR2 SVGEGT. The CDR3 sequence is 15 residues long. The DNA of the CDR3 is TGTGCCAGCAGTTACCGGACTAGCGGGGGGAATGAGCAGTTCTTC. This encodes CASSYRTSGGNEQFF.

With respect to this clonotype: This beta chain is a stray read from a library made for alpha chains; its abundance is not meaningful. The chain recombines TRBV29-1 with TRBJ2-7, with 10 bases that match TRBD2. J lost 3 bases, V lost 6 bases, and 5 bases had no gene match. The germline CDR1 and CDR2 sequences are SQVTM and ANQGSEA. This CDR3 contains 13 residues. The CDR3 protein is CSVRLAGFYEQYF. As DNA, the CDR3 is TGCAGCGTCCGACTAGCGGGCTTCTACGAGCAGTACTTC.

A remark on this clonotype: With the library built for alpha chains, this beta chain is off target and its frequency is not meaningful. The chain links TRBV6-5 to TRBJ1-2, with 7 bases fitting TRBD1. The CDR3 has 14 residues. Germline loops: CDR1 MNHEY, CDR2 SVGAGI. J gave up 2 bases and V 2 bases, and 2 bases lay outside the gene matches. The DNA of the CDR3 is TGTGCCAGCAGTTACGAACAGGGGAACTATGGCTACACCTTC. Residues: CASSYEQGNYGYTF.

This clonotype was counted between two and nine times. The library was built for alpha chains, so this beta chain is an off-target read and its size means little. This chain links TRBV12-3 or TRBV12-4 with TRBJ2-1, with TRBD1 as a possible D gene (6 bases). V lost 3 bases and J 5 bases, leaving 14 bases between the germline ends. The CDR3 contains 15 residues. The CDR3 spells CASSFFRTAHNEQFF. CDR3 coding DNA: TGTGCCAGCAGTTTTTTTCGGACAGCGCACAATGAGCAGTTCTTC.